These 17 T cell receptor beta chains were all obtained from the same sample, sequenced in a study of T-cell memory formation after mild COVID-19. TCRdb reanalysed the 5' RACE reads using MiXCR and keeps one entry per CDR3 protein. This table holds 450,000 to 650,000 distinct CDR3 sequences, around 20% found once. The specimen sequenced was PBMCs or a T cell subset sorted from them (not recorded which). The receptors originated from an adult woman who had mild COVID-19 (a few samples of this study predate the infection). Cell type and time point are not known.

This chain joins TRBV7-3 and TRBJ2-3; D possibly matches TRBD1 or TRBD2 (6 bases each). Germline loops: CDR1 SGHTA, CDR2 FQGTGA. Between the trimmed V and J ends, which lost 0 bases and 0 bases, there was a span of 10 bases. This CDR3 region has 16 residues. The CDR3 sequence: CASSLTPGASTDTQYF. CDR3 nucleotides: TGTGCCAGCAGCTTAACTCCGGGGGCTAGCACAGATACGCAGTATTTT.

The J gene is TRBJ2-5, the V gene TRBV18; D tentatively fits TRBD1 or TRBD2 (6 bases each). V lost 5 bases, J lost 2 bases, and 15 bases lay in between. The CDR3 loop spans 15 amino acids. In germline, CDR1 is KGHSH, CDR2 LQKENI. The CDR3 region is CASSTSTGKQETQYF. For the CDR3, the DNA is TGTGCCAGCTCAACTAGCACAGGGAAACAAGAGACCCAGTACTTC.

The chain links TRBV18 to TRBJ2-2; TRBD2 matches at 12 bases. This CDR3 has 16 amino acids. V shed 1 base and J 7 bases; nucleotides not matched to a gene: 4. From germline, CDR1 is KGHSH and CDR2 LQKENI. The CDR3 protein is CASSPRGLAGIGELFF. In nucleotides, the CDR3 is TGTGCCAGCTCACCACGTGGACTAGCGGGGATCGGGGAGCTGTTTTTT.

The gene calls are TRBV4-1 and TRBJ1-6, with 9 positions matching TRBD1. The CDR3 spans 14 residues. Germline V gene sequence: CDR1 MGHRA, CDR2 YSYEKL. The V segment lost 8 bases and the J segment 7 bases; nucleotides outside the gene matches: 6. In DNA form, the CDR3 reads TGCGCCAGCGGGAGGACAGGGGAAAATTCACCCCTCCACTTT. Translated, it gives CASGRTGENSPLHF.

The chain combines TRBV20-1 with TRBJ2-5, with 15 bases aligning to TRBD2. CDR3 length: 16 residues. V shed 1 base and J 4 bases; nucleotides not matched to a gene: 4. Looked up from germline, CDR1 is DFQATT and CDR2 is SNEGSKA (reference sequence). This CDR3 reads CSARGTSGREGETQYF. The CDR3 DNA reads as TGCAGTGCTAGAGGGACTAGCGGGAGGGAAGGAGAGACCCAGTACTTC.

The CDR3 is CASSQDVSVSSYNEQFF. Here the CDR3 DNA reads TGTGCCAGCAGCCAAGATGTATCGGTGAGCTCCTACAATGAGCAGTTCTTC. V is TRBV3-1 and J is TRBJ2-1; D is uncertain. The CDR3 totals 17 residues. Germline CDR1 and CDR2: LGHDT and YNNKEL (reference sequence). V was trimmed by 0 bases and J by 0 bases, leaving 12 bases between them.

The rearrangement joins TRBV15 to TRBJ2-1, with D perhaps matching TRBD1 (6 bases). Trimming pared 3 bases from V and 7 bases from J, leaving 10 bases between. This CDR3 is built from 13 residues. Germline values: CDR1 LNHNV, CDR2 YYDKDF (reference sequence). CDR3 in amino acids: CATSRNRENEQFF. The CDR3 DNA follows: TGTGCCACCAGCAGGAACAGGGAGAATGAGCAGTTCTTC. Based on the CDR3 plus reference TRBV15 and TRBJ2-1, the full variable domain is DAMVIQNPRYQVTQFGKPVTLSCSQTLNHNVMYWYQQKSSQAPKLLFHYYDKDFNNEADTPDNFQSRRPNTSFCFLDIRSPGLGDTAMYLCATSRNRENEQFFGPGTRLTVL.

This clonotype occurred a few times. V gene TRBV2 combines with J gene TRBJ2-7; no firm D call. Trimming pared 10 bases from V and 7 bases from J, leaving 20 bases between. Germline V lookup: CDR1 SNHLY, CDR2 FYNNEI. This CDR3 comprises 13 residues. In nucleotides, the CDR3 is TGTGCCATCACCTCCCCAAGGCGTTGGGAGCAGTACTTC. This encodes CAITSPRRWEQYF. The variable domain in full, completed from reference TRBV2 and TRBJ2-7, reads EPEVTQTPSHQVTQMGQEVILRCVPISNHLYFYWYRQILGQKVEFLVSFYNNEISEKSEIFDDQFSVERPDGSNFTLKIRSTKLEDSAMYFCAITSPRRWEQYFGPGTRLTVT.

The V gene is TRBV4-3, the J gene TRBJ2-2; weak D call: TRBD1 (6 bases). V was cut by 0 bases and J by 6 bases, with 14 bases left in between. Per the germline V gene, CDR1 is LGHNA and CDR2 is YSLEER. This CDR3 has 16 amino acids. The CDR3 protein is CASSQEGGTRPGELFF. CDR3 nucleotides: TGCGCCAGCAGCCAAGAAGGGGGAACCCGCCCCGGGGAGCTGTTTTTT.

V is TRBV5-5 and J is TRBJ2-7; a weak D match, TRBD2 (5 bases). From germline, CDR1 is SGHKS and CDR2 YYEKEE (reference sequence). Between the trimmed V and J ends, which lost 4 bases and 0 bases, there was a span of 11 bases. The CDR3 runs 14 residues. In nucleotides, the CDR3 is TGTGCCAGCAGCCCACGGGGAACCTCCTACGAGCAGTACTTC. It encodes CASSPRGTSYEQYF.

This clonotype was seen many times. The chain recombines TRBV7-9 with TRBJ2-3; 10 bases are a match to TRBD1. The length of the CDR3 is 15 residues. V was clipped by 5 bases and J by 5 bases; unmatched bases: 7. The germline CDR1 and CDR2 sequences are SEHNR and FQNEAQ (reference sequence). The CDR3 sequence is CASSSRQGARDTQYF. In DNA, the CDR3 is TGTGCCAGCAGCAGTAGACAGGGGGCGCGAGATACGCAGTATTTT.

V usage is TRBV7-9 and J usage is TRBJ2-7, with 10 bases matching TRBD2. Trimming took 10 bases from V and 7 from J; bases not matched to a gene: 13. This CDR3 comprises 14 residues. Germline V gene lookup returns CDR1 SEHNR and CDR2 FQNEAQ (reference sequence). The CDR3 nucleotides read TGTGCCACTGCAGCGGGAGGGTACCTGGGGGAGCAGTACTTC. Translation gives CATAAGGYLGEQYF.

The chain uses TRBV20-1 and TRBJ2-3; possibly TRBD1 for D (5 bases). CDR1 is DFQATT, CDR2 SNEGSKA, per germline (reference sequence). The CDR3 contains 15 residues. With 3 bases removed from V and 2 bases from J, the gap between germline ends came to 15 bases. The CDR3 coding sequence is TGCAGTGCTAGCATGTTAGGGGCCTACACAGATACGCAGTATTTT. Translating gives CSASMLGAYTDTQYF.

CDR3 nucleotides: TGTGCCAGCAGTTACTCGACAGGGAGTAAGGGCTACACCTTC. This translates into CASSYSTGSKGYTF. This chain uses TRBV12-3 or TRBV12-4 with TRBJ1-2; 7 bases are shared with TRBD1. V was pared by 4 bases and J by 8 bases, with 10 bases of the junction left unmatched. There are 14 residues in the CDR3.

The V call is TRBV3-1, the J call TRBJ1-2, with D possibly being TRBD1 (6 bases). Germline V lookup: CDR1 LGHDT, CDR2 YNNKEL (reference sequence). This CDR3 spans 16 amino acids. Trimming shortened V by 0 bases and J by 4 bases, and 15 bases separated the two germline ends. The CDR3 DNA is TGTGCCAGCAGCCAAGAAAGGCAGGGGAGAGGCTATGGCTACACCTTC. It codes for CASSQERQGRGYGYTF.

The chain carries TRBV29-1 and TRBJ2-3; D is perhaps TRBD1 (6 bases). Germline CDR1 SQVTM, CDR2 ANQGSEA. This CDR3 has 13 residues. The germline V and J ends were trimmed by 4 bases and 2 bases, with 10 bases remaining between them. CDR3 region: CSVAGANTDTQYF. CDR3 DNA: TGCAGCGTTGCAGGGGCCAACACAGATACGCAGTATTTT.

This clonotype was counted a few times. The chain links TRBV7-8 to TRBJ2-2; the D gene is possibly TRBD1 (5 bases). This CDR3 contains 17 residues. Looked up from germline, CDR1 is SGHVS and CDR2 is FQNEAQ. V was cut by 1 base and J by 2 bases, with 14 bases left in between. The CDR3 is CASSLDFVGVNTGELFF. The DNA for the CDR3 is TGTGCCAGCAGCTTAGATTTCGTAGGGGTTAACACCGGGGAGCTGTTTTTT.